This is a list of T cell receptor beta chains from one sample in a study of blood T cell repertoires in COVID-19. This table comes from immunoSEQ multiplex PCR, and its TCRdb copy is limited to in-frame clones, with some not included. The sample has approximately 150,000 clones, nearly 85% seen once. The specimen sequenced was PBMCs or T cells enriched from blood (not recorded which). Receptors were obtained from a man aged 45-65 years in a cohort exposed to, infected with or recovered from COVID-19 (not recorded which). Each CDR3 is given with its conserved first and last residue. The size field is filled for only some rows; it gives once, few, many or a size class.

J gene	clone size	V gene	CDR3 protein
TRBJ1-4	-	TRBV5-1	CASGSGSTNEKLFF
TRBJ1-2	-	TRBV29-1	CSASPGDPLYGYTF
TRBJ1-1	-	TRBV7-9	CASSLTGNTEAFF
TRBJ2-7	-	TRBV15	CATSSGPGQAFYEQYF
TRBJ1-1	-	TRBV27	CASRSSGMNTEAFF
TRBJ2-1	few	TRBV30	CAWSLAGWSSYNEQFF
TRBJ1-4	once	TRBV19	CASSPPGWEYNEKLFF
TRBJ2-5	-	TRBV19	CASSISMGHKETQYF
TRBJ2-2	-	TRBV7-9	CASSQTGVTGELFF
TRBJ2-1	-	TRBV6-1	CASSESLAGGTGNEQFF
TRBJ1-1	-	TRBV14	CASSVNRGQEAFF
TRBJ1-6	-	TRBV5-7	CASRYRDRASSYNSPLHF
TRBJ2-7	-	TRBV2	CASSENSQAYEQYF
TRBJ1-2	once	TRBV6-6	CASSSVRQGIRGYTF
TRBJ1-2	-	TRBV15	CATSLDRGAYGYTF
TRBJ2-5	-	TRBV4-1	CASSQGGLAGGETQYF
TRBJ2-7	-	TRBV2	CASTGSSYEQYF
TRBJ2-2	-	TRBV9	CASSVAASGYTRTGELFF
TRBJ2-7	-	TRBV4-3	CASSQVDRTYEQYF
TRBJ1-5	once	TRBV6-1	CASSGRDTDSNQPQHF
TRBJ2-3	-	TRBV28	CASSPGQGLITDTQYF
TRBJ2-5	-	TRBV3-1/TRBV3-2	CASSQDRGRSGETQYF
TRBJ2-1	-	TRBV3-1/TRBV3-2	CASSQSSLPGYNEQFF
TRBJ1-1	-	TRBV27	CASSYARGTEAFF
TRBJ2-3	-	TRBV7-8	CASSLVTGDTQYF
TRBJ1-5	once	TRBV30	CAWSGGGLQPQHF
TRBJ1-1	few	TRBV25-1	CASSEKLNTEAFF
TRBJ2-7	-	TRBV30	CAWSVRDRTSYEQYF
TRBJ2-1	-	TRBV3-1/TRBV3-2	CASSVPGLAGANEQFF
TRBJ2-7	-	TRBV9	CASSPREGRGEQYF
TRBJ2-7	-	TRBV4-3	CASRLRPSGGANEQYF
TRBJ1-6	-	TRBV25-1	CASRESRTPRWYSPLHF
TRBJ2-3	once	TRBV4-3	CASSQSRDAQRTDTQYF
TRBJ1-1	once	TRBV28	CASSLGQPPWAFF
TRBJ1-6	-	TRBV9	CASSDSSYNSPLHF
TRBJ2-5	-	TRBV5-8	CASPDRWGYQETQYF
TRBJ2-7	-	TRBV5-1	CASSGDSYEQYF
TRBJ1-4	-	TRBV6-5	CASSYGGIDEKLFF
TRBJ2-2	-	TRBV6-4	CASSPGTSGANTGELFF
TRBJ1-5	once	TRBV9	CASSLGDRGNQPQHF
TRBJ1-5	-	TRBV5-8	CASRAAGRPQHF
TRBJ2-1	-	TRBV11-3	CASSLRVLGASYNEQFF
TRBJ1-1	-	TRBV25-1	CASSRLGTENTEAFF
TRBJ1-3	-	TRBV18	CASSEGQAGNTIYF
TRBJ2-1	-	TRBV6-4	CASSRTGGRATNEQFF
TRBJ2-7	-	TRBV3-1/TRBV3-2	CASSSGTSASYEQYF
TRBJ1-1	-	TRBV7-9	CASSFGTTVEAFF
TRBJ2-3	-	TRBV5-1	CASSLGGSTDTQYF
TRBJ2-1	-	TRBV5-1	CASSLVLAAYNEQFF
TRBJ2-3	-	TRBV7-8	CASSLASVSTDTQYF
TRBJ1-4	-	TRBV18	CASSPKGTPAGEKLFF
TRBJ2-5	-	TRBV28	CASSSGQSKETQYF
TRBJ2-7	-	TRBV6-2/TRBV6-3	CASSYDRGAEQYF